A single sample is the source of the 26 T cell receptor beta chains below, sequenced in a study of cytomegalovirus exposure and HLA in healthy donors. Amplification used 60 Vbeta primers and 13 Jbeta primers. This table comes from immunoSEQ multiplex PCR, and its TCRdb copy is limited to in-frame clones, with some not included. The table has fewer than 130,000 clones, 60% to 85% seen once. The sequenced material came from PBMCs. These receptors came from a woman aged 60-75 years in good health and CMV-seropositive.

This rearrangement joins TRBV7-2 to TRBJ1-1; D remains unclear. The germline V gene has CDR1 SGHTA and CDR2 FQGNSA. The CDR3 covers 14 residues. Trimming left V 5 bases short and J 1 base short, with 11 bases between. The CDR3 DNA is TGTGCCAGCAGCATAGGAGGTTCGAACACTGAAGCTTTCTTT. Protein: CASSIGGSNTEAFF.

This rearrangement joins TRBV5-1 to TRBJ2-1; D is unresolved. V lost 0 bases and J 5 bases, leaving 6 bases between the germline ends. This CDR3 comprises 13 residues. CDR1 and CDR2 (germline): SGHRS, YFSETQ. This CDR3 is CASSLGVDNEQFF. The CDR3 nucleotides read TGCGCCAGCAGCTTGGGCGTGGACAATGAGCAGTTCTTC.

With regard to this clone: The junction does not match germline at one end; this may be a read error. The chain employs TRBV7-9 and TRBJ2-2; 7 bases map to TRBD2. Germline CDR1 is SEHNR and CDR2 is FQNEAQ (reference sequence). The CDR3 is 14 residues long. The CDR3 DNA follows: TGTTCCAGCAGCTTAGGGCTAGCGGCCGGGGAGCTGTTTTTT. Protein sequence: CSSSLGLAAGELFF.

The gene calls are TRBV5-6 and TRBJ2-7; 8 bases are a match to TRBD2. This CDR3 has 16 residues. Germline V gene lookup returns CDR1 SGHDT and CDR2 YYEEEE. The junction had 9 bases not matched to a gene; V was cut back by 2 bases and J by 2 bases. The CDR3 sequence is CASSLSGGTPAYEQYF. In DNA, the CDR3 is TGTGCCAGCAGCTTATCGGGGGGGACTCCAGCCTACGAGCAGTACTTC.

V is TRBV28 and J is TRBJ2-1; TRBD2 agrees at 13 bases. The CDR3 is 15 residues long. The trim removed 2 bases at V and 8 bases at J, leaving 3 bases unmatched. CDR1 is MDHEN and CDR2 is SYDVKM in the germline V gene. CDR3 DNA: TGTGCCAGCAGTTTAAGACTAGCGGGAGGAGATGAGCAGTTCTTC. This gives the protein CASSLRLAGGDEQFF.

This chain links TRBV5-4 with TRBJ2-5; TRBD2 is a possible D gene (5 bases). The CDR3 consists of 15 residues. The germline V gene encodes CDR1 SGHNT and CDR2 YYREEE (reference sequence). V shed 4 bases and J shed 3 bases, with 16 bases lying between them. In nucleotides, the CDR3 is TGTGCCAGCAGCGCTGCTAGTGGGAGTAAAGAGACCCAGTACTTC. It specifies CASSAASGSKETQYF.

This chain joins TRBV10-3 and TRBJ2-3; tentative D call: TRBD2 (5 bases). The V gene's germline CDR1 is ENHRY and CDR2 SYGVKD. V lost 10 bases and J 2 bases, leaving 19 bases between the germline ends. The CDR3 has 15 amino acids. The CDR3 DNA follows: TGTGCCACTACACGGTTCAAGGACTCCACAGATACGCAGTATTTT. It is translated as CATTRFKDSTDTQYF.

This sequence joins TRBV27 and TRBJ1-1, with D perhaps matching TRBD1 (5 bases). The CDR3 covers 13 residues. Germline CDR1 is MNHEY and CDR2 is SMNVEV (reference sequence). Trimming left V 7 bases short and J 2 bases short, with 11 bases between. This chain's CDR3 is CASNYDRNTEAFF. The CDR3 DNA is TGTGCCAGCAATTACGACAGAAACACTGAAGCTTTCTTT.

The chain links TRBV28 to TRBJ1-5; tentatively, D is TRBD1 (5 bases). V lost 7 bases, J lost 7 bases, and 11 bases lay in between. The CDR3 totals 12 residues. Per the germline V gene, CDR1 is MDHEN and CDR2 is SYDVKM. The CDR3 nucleotides read TGTGCCAGCAAGGGGTGGCGGCAGCCCCAGCATTTT. It encodes CASKGWRQPQHF.

The rearrangement joins TRBV2 to TRBJ2-1, with TRBD2 matching over 10 bases. This CDR3 is 15 amino acids long. CDR1 is SNHLY, CDR2 FYNNEI, per germline. J was trimmed by 6 bases and V by 6 bases; bases with no gene match: 8. CDR3 sequence: CASREREGRSNEQFF. The CDR3 nucleotides are TGTGCCAGCAGAGAGCGGGAGGGCCGATCCAATGAGCAGTTCTTC.

This chain connects TRBV5-8 to TRBJ2-6; 8 positions match TRBD1. CDR1 and CDR2 (germline): SGHTS, YDEGEE. The CDR3 is 16 amino acids. The V gene end was trimmed by 1 base and the J gene end by 4 bases; junction bases not matched to a gene: 4. CDR3 region: CASSLQGAMGANVLTF. DNA of the CDR3: TGTGCCAGCAGCTTGCAGGGGGCGATGGGGGCCAACGTCCTGACTTTC.

V and J are TRBV19 and TRBJ2-5; D gene ambiguous. In germline, CDR1 is LNHDA, CDR2 SQIVND (reference sequence). V was shortened by 5 bases and J by 3 bases, with 10 bases between the two germline ends. The CDR3 is made up of 13 amino acids. CDR3 nucleotides: TGTGCCAGTAGTGTCCCACCAGAAGAGACCCAGTACTTC. This codes for CASSVPPEETQYF. The full variable domain, in which reference TRBV19 and TRBJ2-5 provide the parts outside the CDR3, is DGGITQSPKYLFRKEGQNVTLSCEQNLNHDAMYWYRQDPGQGLRLIYYSQIVNDFQKGDIAEGYSVSREKKESFPLTVTSAQKNPTAFYLCASSVPPEETQYFGPGTRLLVL.

A single count supports this clone. This sequence joins TRBV7-2 and TRBJ1-2; 9 positions agree with TRBD1. Looked up from germline, CDR1 is SGHTA and CDR2 is FQGNSA. V gave up 3 bases and J gave up 8 bases; unmatched junction bases: 13. There are 16 residues in the CDR3. CDR3 nucleotides: TGTGCCAGCAGCTTGGCCCCGGGACAGGGTGAAAGAGGCTACACCTTC. It specifies CASSLAPGQGERGYTF.

This chain joins TRBV10-3 and TRBJ2-1; 8 bases map to TRBD2. There are 17 residues in the CDR3. The J segment lost 0 bases and the V segment lost 3 bases, leaving 7 bases of the junction unmatched. Per germline, CDR1 ENHRY and CDR2 SYGVKD. Here the CDR3 DNA reads TGTGCCATCAGTGAAACTAGCGGAGAGAGCTCCTACAATGAGCAGTTCTTC. As protein: CAISETSGESSYNEQFF.

The chain uses TRBV25-1 and TRBJ2-3; D unclear. Germline V gene data show CDR1 as MGHDK and CDR2 as SYGVNS. Trimming took 5 bases from V and 0 from J, leaving 6 bases between them. The CDR3 spans 13 residues. CDR3 region: CASSLGSTDTQYF. CDR3 DNA: TGTGCCAGCAGTCTCGGGAGCACAGATACGCAGTATTTT. Combining the CDR3 with reference TRBV25-1 and TRBJ2-3 gives the whole variable domain EADIYQTPRYLVIGTGKKITLECSQTMGHDKMYWYQQDPGMELHLIHYSYGVNSTEKGDLSSESTVSRIRTEHFPLTLESARPSHTSQYLCASSLGSTDTQYFGPGTRLTVL.

The table lists this clone with a few counts. The gene calls are TRBV6-4 and TRBJ2-2, with TRBD2 matching 8 bases. Unmatched junction bases numbered 20, after V lost 3 bases and J lost 5 bases. CDR1 is MRHNA and CDR2 is SNTAGT in the germline V gene. CDR3 length: 20 residues. The CDR3 DNA follows: TGTGCCAGCAGTGAGACGCAGCAGCCCCTACTAGCGGAGCGGACCGGGGAGCTGTTTTTT. Residues: CASSETQQPLLAERTGELFF.

The V gene is TRBV29-1, the J gene TRBJ1-1; no reliable D call. The CDR3 is made up of 12 amino acids. Germline CDR1 SQVTM, CDR2 ANQGSEA. V was shortened by 4 bases and J by 0 bases, with 6 bases between the two germline ends. CDR3 amino acids: CSVGPVNTEAFF. The CDR3 nucleotides are TGCAGCGTTGGTCCAGTGAACACTGAAGCTTTCTTT.

The V call is TRBV5-1, the J call TRBJ1-6; D not certain. The CDR3 covers 14 residues. The germline CDR1 and CDR2 sequences are SGHRS and YFSETQ. V was clipped by 4 bases and J by 7 bases, with 12 bases between them. The DNA for the CDR3 is TGCGCCAGCAGCCCCTGGGGAGGAAATTCACCCCTCCACTTT. Translating gives CASSPWGGNSPLHF.

V and J are TRBV4-2 and TRBJ2-1, with 7 bases that match TRBD1. The trim removed 5 bases at V and 0 bases at J, leaving 4 bases unmatched. This CDR3 region has 15 residues. Germline V gene sequence: CDR1 LGHNA, CDR2 YNFKEQ. Here the CDR3 reads CASSSGDSSYNEQFF. CDR3 nucleotide sequence: TGTGCCAGCAGCTCAGGGGACAGCTCCTACAATGAGCAGTTCTTC.

The genes are TRBV6-5 and TRBJ1-4, with 9 bases fitting TRBD1. The CDR3 has 15 residues. V lost 8 bases and J lost 4; bases outside the gene matches: 8. Germline V gene data show CDR1 as MNHEY and CDR2 as SVGAGI. The CDR3 DNA sequence: TGTGCCAGCGGGCCCGGACAGGGGAATAATGAAAAACTGTTTTTT. Its protein is CASGPGQGNNEKLFF.

CDR3 nucleotides: TGTGCCAGTAGTATAGAACTAGCGGGAGTTGGCGGGGAGCTGTTTTTT. As protein: CASSIELAGVGGELFF. This chain uses TRBV19 with TRBJ2-2, with 11 bases identical to TRBD2. Germline V gene data show CDR1 as LNHDA and CDR2 as SQIVND (reference sequence). Germline trimming cut 0 bases from V and 7 bases from J; bases unmatched to any gene: 4. The CDR3 loop spans 16 amino acids.

The chain combines TRBV28 with TRBJ1-1; maybe TRBD1 (6 bases). The ends were cut back, 5 bases at V and 0 bases at J, with 13 bases in the middle. The germline gives CDR1 MDHEN, CDR2 SYDVKM. CDR3 length: 15 residues. CDR3 residues: CASSTGQRMNTEAFF. The CDR3 DNA reads TGTGCCAGCAGTACAGGACAGAGAATGAACACTGAAGCTTTCTTT. The full variable domain, rest sourced from reference TRBV28 and TRBJ1-1, is DVKVTQSSRYLVKRTGEKVFLECVQDMDHENMFWYRQDPGLGLRLIYFSYDVKMKEKGDIPEGYSVSREKKERFSLILESASTNQTSMYLCASSTGQRMNTEAFFGQGTRLTVV.

The J gene is TRBJ2-7, the V gene TRBV2, with TRBD1 as a possible D gene (6 bases). Trimming shortened V by 6 bases and J by 7 bases, and 16 bases separated the two germline ends. Germline-derived CDR1 and CDR2 are SNHLY and FYNNEI. The CDR3 contains 13 residues. This chain's CDR3 is CASRPDRLGEQYF. CDR3 coding DNA: TGTGCCAGCAGACCCGACAGGCTGGGGGAGCAGTACTTC. Using reference TRBV2 and TRBJ2-7 for the parts outside the CDR3, the full variable domain is EPEVTQTPSHQVTQMGQEVILRCVPISNHLYFYWYRQILGQKVEFLVSFYNNEISEKSEIFDDQFSVERPDGSNFTLKIRSTKLEDSAMYFCASRPDRLGEQYFGPGTRLTVT.

This clone was recorded once. The chain uses TRBV28 and TRBJ2-5; TRBD1 is a possible D gene (5 bases). TRBJ2-7 explains the end of the DNA better; the J call may be wrong. The germline V gene encodes CDR1 MDHEN and CDR2 SYDVKM. The CDR3 totals 14 residues. The CDR3 sequence is CASSLGVKGYEQYF. Written as DNA, the CDR3 is TGTGCCAGCAGTTTAGGGGTGAAGGGGTACGAGCAGTACTTC.

The rearrangement uses TRBV27 and TRBJ1-6, with D unclear. Deletions cut 4 bases from V and 2 bases from J, with 12 bases between. The germline V gene has CDR1 MNHEY and CDR2 SMNVEV (reference sequence). There are 16 residues in the CDR3. CDR3 sequence reads: CASSSGRGAYNSPLHF. CDR3 DNA sequence: TGTGCCAGCAGTTCAGGCCGCGGGGCCTATAATTCACCCCTCCACTTT.

The V and J genes are TRBV6-7 and TRBJ2-5, with 9 bases identical to TRBD1. TRBV6-7 is given ORF status, its function remaining uncertain. After removal of 4 bases from V and 5 bases from J, the junction contained 8 bases not matched to a gene. The CDR3 contains 15 residues. The CDR3 bases are TGTGCCAGCAGTTCCTACAGGGGGCCGCGGGAGACCCAGTACTTC. It encodes CASSSYRGPRETQYF.